The 10 T cell receptor beta chains given below trace back to one sample, sequenced in a study of blood T cell repertoires in COVID-19. The data were produced by immunoSEQ multiplex PCR, yet TCRdb's version contains in-frame clones alone and is incomplete. The sample records almost 250,000 clones, 65% to 90% being singletons. Sequences were obtained from PBMCs or T cells enriched from blood (not recorded which). These receptors were taken from a woman aged 50 to 65 with acute COVID-19.

This clone was seen just once. The rearrangement uses TRBV6-5 and TRBJ1-2; D is ambiguous. The CDR3 has 13 amino acids. V gave up 1 base and J gave up 1 base, with 4 bases separating them. The germline V gene encodes CDR1 MNHEY and CDR2 SVGAGI. The CDR3 loop is CASSYYSNYGYTF. The DNA for the CDR3 is TGTGCCAGCAGTTACTATAGTAACTATGGCTACACCTTC.

This rearrangement joins TRBV7-8 to TRBJ1-1, with D tentatively TRBD1 (5 bases). The germline V and J ends were trimmed by 2 bases and 2 bases, with 12 bases remaining between them. The CDR3 length is 15 residues. The germline gives CDR1 SGHVS, CDR2 FQNEAQ. The CDR3 spells CASSLMGEGNTEAFF. The CDR3 nucleotides read TGTGCCAGCAGCTTAATGGGGGAGGGAAACACTGAAGCTTTCTTT.

In its sample, this clone was seen a few times. V is TRBV7-9 and J is TRBJ2-7; 7 bases are a match to TRBD1. CDR1 is SEHNR and CDR2 is FQNEAQ in the germline V gene (reference sequence). The CDR3 has 16 amino acids. V dropped 5 bases and J dropped 0; count of bases not matched to a gene: 10. CDR3 coding DNA: TGTGCCAGCAGCGTCCCGCTCGGGACAGCCTCCTACGAGCAGTACTTC. Encoded protein: CASSVPLGTASYEQYF.

The J gene is TRBJ2-7, the V gene TRBV2, with D uncertain. V was shortened by 2 bases and J by 6 bases, with 8 bases between the two germline ends. Per the germline V gene, CDR1 is SNHLY and CDR2 is FYNNEI. The CDR3 consists of 12 residues. The DNA for the CDR3 is TGTGCCAGCAGTGAAATCCGGGTCGAGCAGTACTTC. It codes for CASSEIRVEQYF. Supplemented by reference TRBV2 and TRBJ2-7, the full variable domain reads EPEVTQTPSHQVTQMGQEVILRCVPISNHLYFYWYRQILGQKVEFLVSFYNNEISEKSEIFDDQFSVERPDGSNFTLKIRSTKLEDSAMYFCASSEIRVEQYFGPGTRLTVT.

The sample holds one count of this clone. The V gene is TRBV27, the J gene TRBJ1-2; D remains ambiguous. This CDR3 is built from 15 residues. The germline V and J ends were trimmed by 5 bases and 4 bases, with 17 bases remaining between them. The germline V gene encodes CDR1 MNHEY and CDR2 SMNVEV (reference sequence). In DNA form, the CDR3 reads TGTGCCAGCAGTCCCGTAGGAGGCCAGGTCTATGGCTACACCTTC. Translation: CASSPVGGQVYGYTF.

The chain links TRBV27 to TRBJ1-6, with a possible D match to TRBD1 (6 bases). V dropped 6 bases and J dropped 9 bases, with 15 bases sitting between them. Germline CDR1 is MNHEY and CDR2 is SMNVEV (reference sequence). The CDR3 runs to 14 residues. Written as DNA, the CDR3 is TGTGCCAGCAGGTTAGAGGGGGTTGCTTCACCCCTCCACTTT. It codes for CASRLEGVASPLHF.

The genes are TRBV18 and TRBJ1-1, with D possibly TRBD1 on 6 matching bases. The CDR3 extends over 16 amino acids. The V gene lost 4 bases and the J gene lost 4 bases, with 19 bases spanning the gap. The germline CDR1 and CDR2 sequences are KGHSH and LQKENI. Here the CDR3 DNA reads TGTGCCAGCTCACGGGGAATATCACAGGGTGGCACTGAAGCTTTCTTT. This sequence encodes CASSRGISQGGTEAFF.

A single count supports this clone. V usage is TRBV20-1 and J usage is TRBJ2-3; D uncertain. This CDR3 spans 12 amino acids. V was trimmed by 3 bases and J by 0 bases, leaving 4 bases between them. Germline V gives CDR1 DFQATT, CDR2 SNEGSKA (reference sequence). CDR3 amino acids: CSASTSTDTQYF. CDR3 sequence (DNA): TGCAGTGCTAGTACTAGCACAGATACGCAGTATTTT.

This sequence joins TRBV9 and TRBJ2-1; 8 bases agree with TRBD1. From germline, CDR1 is SGDLS and CDR2 YYNGEE. Germline trimming cut 4 bases from V and 6 bases from J; bases unmatched to any gene: 12. The CDR3 spans 16 residues. The CDR3 nucleotides are TGTGCCAGCAGCTCCCCTGGACAGGGTGTCGTCAATGAGCAGTTCTTC. It is translated as CASSSPGQGVVNEQFF. Looking up the rest from reference TRBV9 and TRBJ2-1 gives the full variable domain: DSGVTQTPKHLITATGQRVTLRCSPRSGDLSVYWYQQSLDQGLQFLIQYYNGEERAKGNILERFSAQQFPDLHSELNLSSLELGDSALYFCASSSPGQGVVNEQFFGPGTRLTVL.

The CDR3 nucleotides are TGTGCCATCACCCGACAGGGATCTAACTATGGCTACACCTTC. Translating gives CAITRQGSNYGYTF. V usage is TRBV10-3 and J usage is TRBJ1-2; 7 positions match TRBD1. Germline-derived CDR1 and CDR2 are ENHRY and SYGVKD. Losses at the gene ends were 7 bases for V and 0 bases for J; bases not matched to a gene: 5. The CDR3 totals 14 residues.